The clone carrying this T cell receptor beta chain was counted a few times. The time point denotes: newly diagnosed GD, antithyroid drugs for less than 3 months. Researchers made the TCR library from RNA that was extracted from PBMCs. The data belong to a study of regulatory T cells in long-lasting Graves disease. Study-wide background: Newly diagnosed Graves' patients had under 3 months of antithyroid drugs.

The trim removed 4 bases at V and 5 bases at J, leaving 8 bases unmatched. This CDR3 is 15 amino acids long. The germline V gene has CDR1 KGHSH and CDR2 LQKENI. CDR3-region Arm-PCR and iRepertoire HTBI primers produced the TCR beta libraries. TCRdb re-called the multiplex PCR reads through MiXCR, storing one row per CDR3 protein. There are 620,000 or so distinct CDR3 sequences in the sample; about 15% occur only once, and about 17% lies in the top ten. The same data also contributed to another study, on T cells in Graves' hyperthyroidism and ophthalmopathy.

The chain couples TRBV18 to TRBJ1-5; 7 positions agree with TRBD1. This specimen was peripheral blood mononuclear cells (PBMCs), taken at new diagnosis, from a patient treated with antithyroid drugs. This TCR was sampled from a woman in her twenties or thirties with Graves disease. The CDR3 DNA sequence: TGTGCCAGCTCACGCTTTGGACAGGCCCATCAGCCCCAGCATTTT. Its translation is CASSRFGQAHQPQHF.